The 30 T cell receptor beta chains presented below share a single source sample, sequenced in a study of blood T cell repertoires in COVID-19. Profiled with immunoSEQ multiplex PCR; TCRdb holds only in-frame clones, not every one. The table lists roughly 220,000 clones, 86% of them singletons. The source material was peripheral blood. These receptor sequences come from a woman aged 50 to 60 with COVID-19, enrolled during active disease.

The rearrangement uses TRBV10-1 and TRBJ2-1; 9 nucleotides match TRBD2. The germline gives CDR1 WNHNN, CDR2 SYGVQD (reference sequence). V was pared by 6 bases and J by 7 bases, with 10 bases of the junction left unmatched. This CDR3 has 15 amino acids. The CDR3 nucleotides are TGCGCCAGCAGCCTTAGCGGGGGTCGAAGGAATGAGCAGTTCTTC. Its translation is CASSLSGGRRNEQFF.

The gene calls are TRBV9 and TRBJ2-7; 11 positions agree with TRBD2. Germline V gene data show CDR1 as SGDLS and CDR2 as YYNGEE. The CDR3 extends over 14 amino acids. The V segment lost 2 bases and the J segment 7 bases; nucleotides outside the gene matches: 5. The CDR3 sequence: CASSVTSGAREQYF. DNA of the CDR3: TGTGCCAGCAGCGTGACTAGCGGGGCAAGAGAGCAGTACTTC. Drawing the rest from reference TRBV9 and TRBJ2-7, the complete variable domain is DSGVTQTPKHLITATGQRVTLRCSPRSGDLSVYWYQQSLDQGLQFLIQYYNGEERAKGNILERFSAQQFPDLHSELNLSSLELGDSALYFCASSVTSGAREQYFGPGTRLTVT.

This rearrangement joins TRBV7-2 to TRBJ1-1; no clear D gene. Germline assignment: CDR1 SGHTA and CDR2 FQGNSA. The ends were cut back, 6 bases at V and 7 bases at J, with 15 bases in the middle. The CDR3 is 13 residues long. The CDR3 loop reads CASSSTVSHEAFF. CDR3 in DNA: TGTGCCAGCAGTTCTACAGTGAGTCATGAAGCTTTCTTT.

The rearrangement uses TRBV20-1 and TRBJ1-6; D is uncertain. Trimming shortened V by 6 bases and J by 8 bases, and 8 bases separated the two germline ends. From germline, CDR1 is DFQATT and CDR2 SNEGSKA (reference sequence). This CDR3 spans 11 amino acids. In DNA form, the CDR3 reads TGCAGTGCAGGGCGGGATTCACCCCTCCACTTT. Encoded protein: CSAGRDSPLHF.

The chain carries TRBV6-4 and TRBJ2-3; D might be TRBD1 (6 bases). The CDR3 is 16 residues long. The V and J ends lost 0 bases and 0 bases respectively, with 10 bases between them. Germline CDR1 MRHNA, CDR2 SNTAGT. CDR3 sequence (DNA): TGTGCCAGCAGTGACTCGGGTACAGGGAGCACAGATACGCAGTATTTT. As protein: CASSDSGTGSTDTQYF.

The DNA of the CDR3 is TGTGCCAGCAGCTTAGTACGGTGTTGGTCCTACGAGCAGTACGTC. Translation: CASSLVRCWSYEQYV. The chain links TRBV11-3 to TRBJ2-7; unclear D gene. The CDR3 sequence is 15 residues long. Germline CDR1 SGHNT, CDR2 YENEEA. V gave up 1 base and J gave up 1 base, with 11 bases separating them.

The chain employs TRBV3-1 (or the pseudogene TRBV3-2) and TRBJ2-3; a possible D gene is TRBD2 (5 bases). The length of the CDR3 is 13 residues. CDR1 LGHDT and CDR2 YNNKEL come from the germline V gene (reference sequence). V was shortened by 7 bases and J by 6 bases, with 14 bases between the two germline ends. For the CDR3, the DNA is TGTGCCAGCAACGCGAACCGAGGGGATACGCAGTATTTT. Translating it yields CASNANRGDTQYF.

The chain uses TRBV18 and TRBJ1-2; a weak D match, TRBD1 (5 bases). CDR3 length: 12 residues. The V gene's germline CDR1 is KGHSH and CDR2 LQKENI. Trimming shortened V by 2 bases and J by 8 bases, and 9 bases separated the two germline ends. The CDR3 region is CASSPGAEGYTF. Here the CDR3 DNA reads TGTGCCAGCTCACCAGGGGCGGAAGGCTACACCTTC.

The chain couples TRBV6-2 or TRBV6-3 to TRBJ2-2; no reliable D call. V dropped 4 bases and J dropped 2 bases, with 5 bases sitting between them. Germline V CDR1 and CDR2: MNHEY, SVGEGT. The CDR3 sequence is 13 residues long. The CDR3 region is CASSSVNTGELFF. In DNA form, the CDR3 reads TGTGCCAGCAGTTCGGTCAACACCGGGGAGCTGTTTTTT.

This clone was detected a few times. The chain links TRBV5-1 to TRBJ1-1; 8 bases match TRBD1. This CDR3 is built from 20 residues. CDR1 is SGHRS and CDR2 is YFSETQ in the germline V gene. The V gene end was trimmed by 0 bases and the J gene end by 3 bases; junction bases not matched to a gene: 19. The DNA for the CDR3 is TGCGCCAGCAGCTTGGTTCCCAACTACGGACAGGGAGTCCGAGACACTGAAGCTTTCTTT. Translating it yields CASSLVPNYGQGVRDTEAFF. Based on the CDR3 plus reference TRBV5-1 and TRBJ1-1, the full variable domain is KAGVTQTPRYLIKTRGQQVTLSCSPISGHRSVSWYQQTPGQGLQFLFEYFSETQRNKGNFPGRFSGRQFSNSRSEMNVSTLELGDSALYLCASSLVPNYGQGVRDTEAFFGQGTRLTVV.

The J gene is TRBJ1-1, the V gene TRBV5-1; a possible D gene is TRBD1 (6 bases). Germline V gives CDR1 SGHRS, CDR2 YFSETQ. The CDR3 length is 13 residues. V was clipped by 4 bases and J by 7 bases, with 14 bases between them. The CDR3 DNA sequence: TGCGCCAGCAGCGTGGACAGCAGCCTTGAAGCTTTCTTT. Its translation: CASSVDSSLEAFF.

The V call is TRBV28, the J call TRBJ1-5; D not certain. Between the trimmed V and J ends, which lost 5 bases and 1 base, there was a span of 12 bases. CDR1 is MDHEN, CDR2 SYDVKM, per germline. The CDR3 contains 15 residues. DNA of the CDR3: TGTGCCAGCAGTCTCCCTCCGGGAAGCAATCAGCCCCAGCATTTT. Its protein is CASSLPPGSNQPQHF.

This chain uses TRBV6-2 or TRBV6-3 with TRBJ2-3; no firm D call. The CDR3 sequence is 15 residues long. V lost 3 bases to trimming and J lost 7 bases, with 17 bases between them. Germline lookup yields CDR1 MNHEY and CDR2 SVGEGT. CDR3 sequence reads: CASSYPPRVSNTQYF. The DNA of the CDR3 is TGTGCCAGCAGTTATCCCCCCCGCGTTTCTAATACGCAGTATTTT.

The rearrangement joins TRBV6-1 to TRBJ1-1; D gene unclear. This CDR3 is 14 amino acids long. Germline-derived CDR1 and CDR2 are MNHNS and SASEGT. V lost 2 bases to trimming and J lost 2 bases, with 9 bases between them. The CDR3 spells CASSEWELNTEAFF. The CDR3, as DNA: TGTGCCAGCAGTGAATGGGAGCTAAACACTGAAGCTTTCTTT.

This chain uses TRBV4-3 with TRBJ2-7; no clear D gene. Looked up from germline, CDR1 is LGHNA and CDR2 is YSLEER. The CDR3 has 16 amino acids. Trimming shortened V by 1 base and J by 1 base, and 14 bases separated the two germline ends. Written as DNA, the CDR3 is TGCGCCAGCAGCCAAGGGGCCAGGTCACCTTCCTACGAGCAGTACTTC. Its protein product is CASSQGARSPSYEQYF.

The chain has TRBV6-5 and TRBJ2-2, with TRBD1 matching 9 bases. This CDR3 is 15 amino acids long. Germline V gives CDR1 MNHEY, CDR2 SVGAGI. The J segment lost 6 bases and the V segment lost 0 bases, leaving 2 bases of the junction unmatched. CDR3 coding DNA: TGTGCCAGCAGTTACTCCAGGACAGGGGCCGGGGAGCTGTTTTTT. This gives the protein CASSYSRTGAGELFF.

The sample holds many counts of this clone. V is TRBV7-2 and J is TRBJ1-1, with D unresolved. The CDR3 sequence is 14 residues long. Between the trimmed V and J ends, which lost 5 bases and 3 bases, there was a span of 13 bases. Germline CDR1 and CDR2: SGHTA and FQGNSA. CDR3 loop: CASSGGRTDTEAFF. In nucleotides, the CDR3 is TGTGCCAGCAGCGGAGGTAGGACGGACACTGAAGCTTTCTTT. Full variable domain (missing parts from reference TRBV7-2 and TRBJ1-1): GAGVSQSPSNKVTEKGKDVELRCDPISGHTALYWYRQSLGQGLEFLIYFQGNSAPDKSGLPSDRFSAERTGGSVSTLTIQRTQQEDSAVYLCASSGGRTDTEAFFGQGTRLTVV.

The J gene is TRBJ1-6, the V gene TRBV6-5, with TRBD1 matching over 9 bases. CDR3 length equals 14 residues. Germline CDR1 reads MNHEY; CDR2 reads SVGAGI. The V gene end was trimmed by 6 bases and the J gene end by 14 bases; junction bases not matched to a gene: 11. CDR3: CASSFGQGTFTLHF. CDR3 nucleotide sequence: TGTGCCAGCAGCTTCGGACAGGGGACCTTCACCCTCCACTTT.

J is TRBJ2-3 and V is TRBV14; TRBD2 matches at 7 bases. This CDR3 region has 16 residues. CDR1 and CDR2 (germline): SGHDN, FVKESK. With 2 bases clipped from V and 5 bases from J, the junction kept 10 bases outside the gene matches. The CDR3 DNA reads TGTGCCAGCAGCCAACCCACGGGGGGTCGGGGAGATACGCAGTATTTT. Translating gives CASSQPTGGRGDTQYF.

This clone has a handful of counts. The V gene is TRBV5-4, the J gene TRBJ2-7; D remains ambiguous. Trimming left V 3 bases short and J 5 bases short, with 12 bases between. CDR1 is SGHNT, CDR2 YYREEE, per germline (reference sequence). The CDR3 has 13 residues. The CDR3 DNA reads TGTGCCAGCAGCTGGTCAGCGTTGGACGAGCAGTACTTC. This gives the protein CASSWSALDEQYF.

The V gene is TRBV6-2 or TRBV6-3, the J gene TRBJ2-2; 7 nucleotides match TRBD1. The V gene end was trimmed by 6 bases and the J gene end by 5 bases; junction bases not matched to a gene: 9. The CDR3 consists of 15 residues. CDR1 and CDR2 (germline): MNHEY, SVGEGT. The CDR3 spells CASSLQGVGTGELFF. The CDR3 DNA reads as TGTGCCAGCAGCCTTCAGGGGGTCGGGACCGGGGAGCTGTTTTTT.

The CDR3 DNA sequence: TGTGCCAGCAGCGTAGACCAGTCTAGCGGGACCTACAATGAGCAGTTCTTC. Its protein product is CASSVDQSSGTYNEQFF. The chain carries TRBV9 and TRBJ2-1; 9 nucleotides align to TRBD2. The germline CDR1 and CDR2 sequences are SGDLS and YYNGEE. The CDR3 consists of 17 residues. V was pared by 0 bases and J by 2 bases, with 6 bases of the junction left unmatched.

The chain recombines TRBV5-1 with TRBJ2-1; 9 bases agree with TRBD1. Per the germline V gene, CDR1 is SGHRS and CDR2 is YFSETQ. The CDR3 totals 17 residues. V shed 4 bases and J 0 bases; nucleotides not matched to a gene: 8. The DNA for the CDR3 is TGCGCCAGCAGCCTTAATACAGGGGGCCTCTCCTACAATGAGCAGTTCTTC. Protein product: CASSLNTGGLSYNEQFF.

The J gene is TRBJ1-1, the V gene TRBV4-1, with a possible D match to TRBD1 (5 bases). The ends were cut back, 1 base at V and 1 base at J, with 16 bases in the middle. This CDR3 is built from 17 residues. Per the germline V gene, CDR1 is MGHRA and CDR2 is YSYEKL. The CDR3 is CASSQVGGEAGNTEAFF. The CDR3 DNA follows: TGCGCCAGCAGCCAAGTGGGAGGGGAGGCAGGGAACACTGAAGCTTTCTTT.

The V gene is TRBV5-1, the J gene TRBJ1-3; D call uncertain. V was pared by 0 bases and J by 7 bases, with 14 bases between. Per the germline V gene, CDR1 is SGHRS and CDR2 is YFSETQ. CDR3 length: 15 residues. CDR3 sequence: CASSLASGGGNTIYF. DNA of the CDR3: TGCGCCAGCAGCTTGGCTTCGGGAGGTGGGAACACCATATATTTT.

Concerning this clone: One junction end does not reproduce the germline sequence, and a read error may be involved. This chain connects TRBV10-3 to TRBJ2-1; 10 nucleotides line up with TRBD1. The CDR3 contains 15 residues. Germline V CDR1 and CDR2: ENHRY, SYGVKD. Here the CDR3 DNA reads TGTGCCATCACTGAGACGGGACAGGGGTTAGGGGAGCAGTTCTTC. This translates into CAITETGQGLGEQFF.

In this sample, this clone turned up once. The DNA for the CDR3 is TGCAGTGCTAGTGCACAGGGTATAGGTGGCTACACCTTC. Protein sequence: CSASAQGIGGYTF. The V call is TRBV20-1, the J call TRBJ1-2, with a tentative D call TRBD1 (6 bases). From germline, CDR1 is DFQATT and CDR2 SNEGSKA (reference sequence). Trimming took 3 bases from V and 7 from J, leaving 15 bases between them. The CDR3 is 13 amino acids.

This chain links TRBV28 with TRBJ2-2, with TRBD1 matching over 8 bases. This CDR3 is built from 16 residues. After removal of 8 bases from V and 3 bases from J, the junction contained 11 bases not matched to a gene. Germline V lookup: CDR1 MDHEN, CDR2 SYDVKM. The CDR3: CASCRVRTGYTGELFF. The CDR3 coding sequence is TGTGCCAGCTGCCGAGTAAGGACAGGGTACACCGGGGAGCTGTTTTTT. The complete variable domain, with remaining parts taken from reference TRBV28 and TRBJ2-2, reads DVKVTQSSRYLVKRTGEKVFLECVQDMDHENMFWYRQDPGLGLRLIYFSYDVKMKEKGDIPEGYSVSREKKERFSLILESASTNQTSMYLCASCRVRTGYTGELFFGEGSRLTVL.

The rearrangement uses TRBV6-1 and TRBJ2-2, with D perhaps TRBD2 (6 bases). Trimming stripped 4 bases from V and 5 bases from J, with 17 bases between. Germline V gene sequence: CDR1 MNHNS, CDR2 SASEGT. The CDR3 runs 16 residues. The CDR3 bases are TGTGCCAGCAGTGCCCCTACGGGACTTTCGACCGGGGAGCTGTTTTTT. Translated, it gives CASSAPTGLSTGELFF.

This chain connects TRBV7-6 to TRBJ2-5, with TRBD2 matching 13 bases. The CDR3 spans 16 residues. Unmatched junction bases numbered 1, after V lost 1 base and J lost 2 bases. Per the germline V gene, CDR1 is SGHVS and CDR2 is FNYEAQ. CDR3 protein: CASSLGTSGGQETQYF. CDR3 DNA: TGTGCCAGCAGCTTAGGGACTAGCGGGGGACAAGAGACCCAGTACTTC.